Listed below are T cell receptor beta chains from one sample, sequenced in a study of early T cells in non-severe SARS-CoV-2 infection. TCRdb re-analysed the 5' RACE reads in MiXCR, keeping a single row per CDR3 protein. The table lists tens of thousands of distinct CDR3 sequences, more than 10% of them singletons. The material sequenced was whole blood. The receptors here all came from an adult who was a healthcare worker with PCR-confirmed SARS-CoV-2 infection or an uninfected control (not recorded which). Each CDR3 is given without its conserved first and last residue. The order of the fields is V gene, J gene, CDR3 protein.

V: TRBV12-3/TRBV12-4; J: TRBJ2-1; CDR3: ASRPDYDEQF
V: TRBV29-1; J: TRBJ2-7; CDR3: SVAGTGVSYEQY
V: TRBV7-8; J: TRBJ1-2; CDR3: ASSPSSVQGAYGYT
V: TRBV7-8; J: TRBJ1-3; CDR3: ASSLDTDSGNTIY
V: TRBV12-3/TRBV12-4; J: TRBJ2-7; CDR3: ASSLRLAGPYEQY
V: TRBV18; J: TRBJ2-7; CDR3: ASSPNGAREQY
V: TRBV29-1; J: TRBJ2-3; CDR3: SVGTLSTDTQY
V: TRBV10-2; J: TRBJ2-3; CDR3: ASTVGYTDTQY
V: TRBV29-1; J: TRBJ2-4; CDR3: SARDWKNIQY
V: TRBV6-7; J: TRBJ1-6; CDR3: ASSRSSYNSPLH
V: TRBV12-3/TRBV12-4; J: TRBJ2-2; CDR3: ASSFWSAGELF
V: TRBV2; J: TRBJ1-4; CDR3: ASISGDVREKLF
V: TRBV18; J: TRBJ2-7; CDR3: ASSQSTSYEQY
V: TRBV13; J: TRBJ2-1; CDR3: ASSFIQRENNEQF
V: TRBV29-1; J: TRBJ1-1; CDR3: SGGTNTEAF
V: TRBV6-6; J: TRBJ1-2; CDR3: ASSLNTIPGADGYT
V: TRBV6-1; J: TRBJ2-3; CDR3: ASSATDTQY
V: TRBV7-9; J: TRBJ2-5; CDR3: ASSSGLQETQY
V: TRBV7-8; J: TRBJ2-2; CDR3: ASSGEGYTGELF
V: TRBV12-3/TRBV12-4; J: TRBJ2-2; CDR3: ASSFDRRGTGELF
V: TRBV7-8; J: TRBJ2-7; CDR3: ATGEGATYEQY
V: TRBV15; J: TRBJ2-2; CDR3: ATSRDMWRAVGNTGELF
V: TRBV19; J: TRBJ2-2; CDR3: ASSISGGTGELF
V: TRBV29-1; J: TRBJ2-6; CDR3: SVDAGPAGANVLT
V: TRBV7-9; J: TRBJ2-7; CDR3: ASSLGEGLAGGYEQY
V: TRBV12-3/TRBV12-4; J: TRBJ1-5; CDR3: ASSLGGSNQPQH
V: TRBV9; J: TRBJ1-3; CDR3: ASSDVFSGNTIY
V: TRBV23-1; J: TRBJ2-5; CDR3: ASSHQGPPRETQY
V: TRBV2; J: TRBJ2-3; CDR3: ASSDLREVRLQY
V: TRBV6-2/TRBV6-3; J: TRBJ2-5; CDR3: ASSSDATQY
V: TRBV7-2; J: TRBJ1-1; CDR3: ASSSRETGVTEAF
V: TRBV5-1; J: TRBJ2-7; CDR3: ASSQDREQGEQY
V: TRBV28; J: TRBJ2-1; CDR3: VSSPTSGGAHEQF
V: TRBV6-1; J: TRBJ2-1; CDR3: ASSEWDGGNEQF
V: TRBV19; J: TRBJ2-2; CDR3: ASSSGRQGRNTGELF
V: TRBV28; J: TRBJ2-7; CDR3: ASSLAQGFPYEQY
V: TRBV10-3; J: TRBJ2-7; CDR3: AISETRGVDEQY
V: TRBV7-9; J: TRBJ1-2; CDR3: ASSSDPGGGYT
V: TRBV5-6; J: TRBJ2-3; CDR3: ASSSMGQGKDTQY
V: TRBV3-1; J: TRBJ1-5; CDR3: ASSQSGSNQPQH
V: TRBV29-1; J: TRBJ2-3; CDR3: SGGGTSGRAVTDTQY